The 9 T cell receptor beta chains in this list originate from one sample, sequenced in a study of blood T cell repertoires in COVID-19. Profiling relied on immunoSEQ multiplex PCR, and the TCRdb table lists in-frame clones only, not all of them. Of around 190,000 clones listed, less than 85% are singletons. Specimen: peripheral blood. The receptors derive from a human donor in a cohort sampled during active COVID-19.

This chain connects TRBV27 to TRBJ1-4; possible D gene TRBD1, 6 bases. Germline CDR1 MNHEY, CDR2 SMNVEV (reference sequence). The CDR3 is made up of 14 amino acids. The V end lost 6 bases, the J end lost 2 bases, and 10 bases lay between the germline ends. The CDR3 bases are TGTGCCAGCAGCACAGGGTGGACTAATGAAAAACTGTTTTTT. Its translation: CASSTGWTNEKLFF. The full variable domain, completed using reference TRBV27 and TRBJ1-4, is EAQVTQNPRYLITVTGKKLTVTCSQNMNHEYMSWYRQDPGLGLRQIYYSMNVEVTDKGDVPEGYKVSRKEKRNFPLILESPSPNQTSLYFCASSTGWTNEKLFFGSGTQLSVL.

V usage is TRBV6-4 and J usage is TRBJ2-7; D unresolved. V was cut by 8 bases and J by 7 bases, with 9 bases left in between. Germline V lookup: CDR1 MRHNA, CDR2 SNTAGT. The CDR3 totals 10 residues. The CDR3 reads CASGWAEQYF. The CDR3 region has the DNA TGTGCCAGCGGGTGGGCGGAGCAGTACTTC.

The rearrangement links TRBV5-5 to TRBJ2-7, with 10 nucleotides matching TRBD2. This CDR3 has 14 amino acids. The germline V gene has CDR1 SGHKS and CDR2 YYEKEE (reference sequence). V lost 4 bases and J lost 5; bases outside the gene matches: 6. DNA for the CDR3: TGTGCCAGCAGCCCGTCGGGACTAGCGAACGAGCAGTACTTC. As protein: CASSPSGLANEQYF.

This clone has more than one count but fewer than ten. This chain joins TRBV5-1 and TRBJ1-5; weak D call: TRBD1 (6 bases). V was cut by 2 bases and J by 4 bases, with 10 bases left in between. Germline-derived CDR1 and CDR2 are SGHRS and YFSETQ. The length of the CDR3 is 14 residues. The CDR3 DNA follows: TGCGCCAGCAGCTTTCCGGGACATAATCAGCCCCAGCATTTT. This gives the protein CASSFPGHNQPQHF.

V is TRBV16 and J is TRBJ1-3; D gene ambiguous. Between the trimmed V and J ends, which lost 0 bases and 2 bases, there was a span of 8 bases. The CDR3 runs to 15 residues. Germline V gene data show CDR1 as KGHSY and CDR2 as FQNENV. CDR3 in amino acids: CASSQSGGPGNTIYF. As DNA, the CDR3 is TGTGCCAGCAGCCAATCGGGAGGCCCTGGAAACACCATATATTTT.

The chain carries TRBV12-5 and TRBJ2-7; 7 positions agree with TRBD1. V lost 7 bases, J lost 0 bases, and 6 bases stayed unmatched. CDR1 is LGHNT, CDR2 FRNRAP, per germline. The CDR3 is 14 residues long. This CDR3 reads CASASGTASYEQYF. Here the CDR3 DNA reads TGTGCTAGTGCCTCGGGGACAGCCTCCTACGAGCAGTACTTC.

The chain links TRBV5-1 to TRBJ2-7; D perhaps matches TRBD2 (7 bases). The V and J ends lost 0 bases and 2 bases respectively, with 15 bases between them. Germline V gene lookup returns CDR1 SGHRS and CDR2 YFSETQ. CDR3 length: 16 residues. CDR3: CASSLVGGGLPYEQYF. The CDR3 DNA is TGCGCCAGCAGCTTGGTGGGCGGGGGCCTCCCCTACGAGCAGTACTTC. The variable domain in full, completed from reference TRBV5-1 and TRBJ2-7, reads KAGVTQTPRYLIKTRGQQVTLSCSPISGHRSVSWYQQTPGQGLQFLFEYFSETQRNKGNFPGRFSGRQFSNSRSEMNVSTLELGDSALYLCASSLVGGGLPYEQYFGPGTRLTVT.

The chain couples TRBV20-1 to TRBJ1-4, with D uncertain. From germline, CDR1 is DFQATT and CDR2 SNEGSKA (reference sequence). V gave up 8 bases and J gave up 5 bases, with 6 bases separating them. The CDR3 length is 10 residues. CDR3 sequence (DNA): TGCAGTCCCAAAAATGAAAAACTGTTTTTT. It translates to CSPKNEKLFF.

The J gene is TRBJ2-2, the V gene TRBV2; 8 bases are a match to TRBD2. The CDR3 covers 15 residues. J lost 5 bases, V lost 2 bases, and 4 bases had no gene match. The germline V gene has CDR1 SNHLY and CDR2 FYNNEI. The CDR3, as DNA: TGTGCCAGCAGTGAAACGGGGGGGCAGACCGGGGAGCTGTTTTTT. Its translation: CASSETGGQTGELFF.